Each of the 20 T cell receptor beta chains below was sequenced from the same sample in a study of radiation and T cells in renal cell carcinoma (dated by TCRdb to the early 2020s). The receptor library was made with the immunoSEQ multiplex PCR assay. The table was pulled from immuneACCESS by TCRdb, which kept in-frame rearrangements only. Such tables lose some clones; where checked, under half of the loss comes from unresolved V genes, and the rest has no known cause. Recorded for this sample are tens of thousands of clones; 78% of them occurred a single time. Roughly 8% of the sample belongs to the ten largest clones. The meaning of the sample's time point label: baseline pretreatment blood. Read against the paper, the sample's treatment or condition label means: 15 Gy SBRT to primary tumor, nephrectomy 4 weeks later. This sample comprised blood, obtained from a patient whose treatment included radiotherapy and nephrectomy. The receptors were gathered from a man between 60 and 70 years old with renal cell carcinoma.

Written as DNA, the CDR3 is TGTGCCAGCAGCTTAACAGGGGGGGAGACCCAGTACTTC. Translated: CASSLTGGETQYF. J is TRBJ2-5 and V is TRBV7-9, with 8 bases fitting TRBD1. Trimming at V came to 2 bases and at J to 5 bases, leaving 1 base not matched to a gene. Germline values: CDR1 SEHNR, CDR2 FQNEAQ (reference sequence). The CDR3 extends over 13 amino acids. Variable domain in full (rest from reference TRBV7-9 and TRBJ2-5): DTGVSQNPRHKITKRGQNVTFRCDPISEHNRLYWYRQTLGQGPEFLTYFQNEAQLEKSRLLSDRFSAERPKGSFSTLEIQRTEQGDSAMYLCASSLTGGETQYFGPGTRLLVL.

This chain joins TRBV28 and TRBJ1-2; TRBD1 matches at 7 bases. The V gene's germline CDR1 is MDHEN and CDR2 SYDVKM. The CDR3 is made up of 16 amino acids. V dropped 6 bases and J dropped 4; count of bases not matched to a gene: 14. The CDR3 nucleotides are TGTGCCAGCAGGACGGCGCAGGCAGGGGGAATCTATGGCTACACCTTC. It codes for CASRTAQAGGIYGYTF.

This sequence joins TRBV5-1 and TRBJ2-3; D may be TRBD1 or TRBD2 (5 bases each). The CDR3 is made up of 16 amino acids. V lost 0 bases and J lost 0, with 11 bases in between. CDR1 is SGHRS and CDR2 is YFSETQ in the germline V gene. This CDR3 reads CASSLVGDTSTDTQYF. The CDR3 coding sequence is TGCGCCAGCAGCTTGGTGGGGGATACTAGCACAGATACGCAGTATTTT.

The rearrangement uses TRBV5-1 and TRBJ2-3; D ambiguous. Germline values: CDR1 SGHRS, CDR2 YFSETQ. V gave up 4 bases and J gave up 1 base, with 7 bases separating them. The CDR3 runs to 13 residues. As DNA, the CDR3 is TGCGCCAGCAGCATCGCAGGCACAGATACGCAGTATTTT. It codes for CASSIAGTDTQYF.

CDR3 loop: CASSLGPYNEQFF. CDR3 sequence (DNA): TGTGCCAGCAGCTTAGGGCCATACAATGAGCAGTTCTTC. The rearrangement links TRBV7-2 to TRBJ2-1; no clear D gene. Looked up from germline, CDR1 is SGHTA and CDR2 is FQGNSA. CDR3 size: 13 residues. Trimming removed 1 base at V and 4 bases at J, with 5 bases between.

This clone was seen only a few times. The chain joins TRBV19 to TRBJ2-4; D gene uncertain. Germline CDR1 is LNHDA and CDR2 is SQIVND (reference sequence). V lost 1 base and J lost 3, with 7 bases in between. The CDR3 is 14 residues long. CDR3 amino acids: CASSIANDKNIQYF. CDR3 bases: TGTGCCAGTAGTATAGCCAATGACAAAAACATTCAGTACTTC.

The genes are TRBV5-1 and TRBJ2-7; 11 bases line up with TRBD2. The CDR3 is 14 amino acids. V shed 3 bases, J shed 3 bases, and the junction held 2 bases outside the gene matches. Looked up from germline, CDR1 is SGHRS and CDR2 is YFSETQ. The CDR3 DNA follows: TGCGCCAGCAGCTCGGGGACTAGCGGCTACGAGCAGTACTTC. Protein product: CASSSGTSGYEQYF.

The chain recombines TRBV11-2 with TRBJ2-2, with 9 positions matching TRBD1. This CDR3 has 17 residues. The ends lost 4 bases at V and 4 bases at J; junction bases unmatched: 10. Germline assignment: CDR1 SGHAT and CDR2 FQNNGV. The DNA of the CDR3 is TGTGCCAGCAGCTCCCCACCAGGACAGGGGTTCACCGGGGAGCTGTTTTTT. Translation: CASSSPPGQGFTGELFF.

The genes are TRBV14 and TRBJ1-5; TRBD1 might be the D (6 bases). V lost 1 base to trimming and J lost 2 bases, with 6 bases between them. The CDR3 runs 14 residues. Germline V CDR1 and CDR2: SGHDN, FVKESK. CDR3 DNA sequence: TGTGCCAGCAGCCAAGGACAGGGCAATCAGCCCCAGCATTTT. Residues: CASSQGQGNQPQHF.

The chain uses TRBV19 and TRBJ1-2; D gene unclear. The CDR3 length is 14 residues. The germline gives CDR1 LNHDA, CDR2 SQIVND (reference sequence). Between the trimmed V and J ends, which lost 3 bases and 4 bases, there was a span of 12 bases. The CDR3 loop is CASSIRADVYGYTF. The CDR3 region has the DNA TGTGCCAGTAGTATCCGGGCAGACGTCTATGGCTACACCTTC.

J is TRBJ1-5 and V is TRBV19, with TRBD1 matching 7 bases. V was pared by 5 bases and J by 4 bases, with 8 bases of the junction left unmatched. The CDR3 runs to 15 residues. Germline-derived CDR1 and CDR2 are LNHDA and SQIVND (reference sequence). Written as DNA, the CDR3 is TGTGCCAGTAGTGAAGCCCCAGGGGGTAATCAGCCCCAGCATTTT. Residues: CASSEAPGGNQPQHF.

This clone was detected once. This chain's CDR3 is CSVALAGGGQYV. As DNA, the CDR3 is TGCAGCGTTGCACTAGCGGGCGGCGGGCAGTACGTC. The chain has TRBV29-1 and TRBJ2-7; 9 nucleotides align to TRBD2. With 4 bases clipped from V and 9 bases from J, the junction kept 7 bases outside the gene matches. The CDR3 totals 12 residues. The germline gives CDR1 SQVTM, CDR2 ANQGSEA.

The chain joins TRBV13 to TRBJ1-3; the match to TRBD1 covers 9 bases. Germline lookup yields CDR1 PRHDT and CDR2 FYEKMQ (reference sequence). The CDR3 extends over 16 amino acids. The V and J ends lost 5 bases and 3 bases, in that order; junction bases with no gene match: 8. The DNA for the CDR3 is TGTGCCAGCAGCCCCCAAGGGACAGGGCTTGGAAACACCATATATTTT. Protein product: CASSPQGTGLGNTIYF.

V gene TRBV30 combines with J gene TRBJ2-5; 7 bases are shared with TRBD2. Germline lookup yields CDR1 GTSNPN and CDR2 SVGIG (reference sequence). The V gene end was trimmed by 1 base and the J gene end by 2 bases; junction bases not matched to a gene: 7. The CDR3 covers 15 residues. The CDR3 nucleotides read TGTGCCTGGAGTGGCCTGGGACTACGACAAGAGACCCAGTACTTC. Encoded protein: CAWSGLGLRQETQYF. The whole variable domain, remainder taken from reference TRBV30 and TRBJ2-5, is SQTIHQWPATLVQPVGSPLSLECTVEGTSNPNLYWYRQAAGRGLQLLFYSVGIGQISSEVPQNLSASRPQDRQFILSSKKLLLSDSGFYLCAWSGLGLRQETQYFGPGTRLLVL.

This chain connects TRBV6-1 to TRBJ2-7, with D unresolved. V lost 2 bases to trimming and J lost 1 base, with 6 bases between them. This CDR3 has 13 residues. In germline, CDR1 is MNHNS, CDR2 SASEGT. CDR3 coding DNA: TGTGCCAGCAGTGAATCCGAGTCCTACGAGCAGTACGTC. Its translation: CASSESESYEQYV.

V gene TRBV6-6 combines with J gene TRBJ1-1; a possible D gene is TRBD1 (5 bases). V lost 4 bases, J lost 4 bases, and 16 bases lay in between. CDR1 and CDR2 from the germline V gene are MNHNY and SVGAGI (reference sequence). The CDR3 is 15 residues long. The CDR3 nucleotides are TGTGCCAGCAGTTTGACCTCGAGGGGAGGCACTGAAGCTTTCTTT. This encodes CASSLTSRGGTEAFF.

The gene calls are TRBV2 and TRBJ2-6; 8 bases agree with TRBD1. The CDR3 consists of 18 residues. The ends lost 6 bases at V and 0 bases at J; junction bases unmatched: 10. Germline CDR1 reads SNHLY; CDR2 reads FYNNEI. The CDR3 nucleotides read TGTGCCAGCAGCCTAGAGGGGACAGGAGCCTCTGGGGCCAACGTCCTGACTTTC. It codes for CASSLEGTGASGANVLTF.

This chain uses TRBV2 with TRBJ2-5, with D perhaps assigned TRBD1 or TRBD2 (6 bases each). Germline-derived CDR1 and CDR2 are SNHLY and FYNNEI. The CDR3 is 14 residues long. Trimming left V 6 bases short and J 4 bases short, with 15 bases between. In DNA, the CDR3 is TGTGCCAGCAGGGATCCGGGGGCCGGAGAGACCCAGTACTTC. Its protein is CASRDPGAGETQYF.

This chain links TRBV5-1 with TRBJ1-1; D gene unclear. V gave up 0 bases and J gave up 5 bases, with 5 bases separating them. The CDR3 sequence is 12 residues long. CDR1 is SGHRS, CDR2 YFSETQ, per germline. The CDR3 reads CASSLDATEAFF. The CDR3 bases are TGCGCCAGCAGCTTGGACGCGACTGAAGCTTTCTTT.

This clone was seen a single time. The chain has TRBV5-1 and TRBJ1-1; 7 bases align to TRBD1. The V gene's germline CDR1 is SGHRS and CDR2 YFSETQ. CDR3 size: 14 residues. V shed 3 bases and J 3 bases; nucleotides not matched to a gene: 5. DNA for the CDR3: TGCGCCAGCAGCTCCAGACAGGGAGACACTGAAGCTTTCTTT. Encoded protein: CASSSRQGDTEAFF. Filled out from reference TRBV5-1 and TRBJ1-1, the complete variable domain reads KAGVTQTPRYLIKTRGQQVTLSCSPISGHRSVSWYQQTPGQGLQFLFEYFSETQRNKGNFPGRFSGRQFSNSRSEMNVSTLELGDSALYLCASSSRQGDTEAFFGQGTRLTVV.